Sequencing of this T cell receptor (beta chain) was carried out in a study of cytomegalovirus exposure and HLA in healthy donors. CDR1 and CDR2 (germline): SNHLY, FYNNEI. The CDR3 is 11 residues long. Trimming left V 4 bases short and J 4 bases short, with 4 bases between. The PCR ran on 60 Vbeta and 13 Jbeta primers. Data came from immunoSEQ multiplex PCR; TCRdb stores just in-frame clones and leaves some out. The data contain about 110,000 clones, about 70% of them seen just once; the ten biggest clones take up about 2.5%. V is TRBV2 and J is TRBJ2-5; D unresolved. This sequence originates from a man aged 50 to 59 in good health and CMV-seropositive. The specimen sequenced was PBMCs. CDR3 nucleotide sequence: TGTGCCAGCAGTGTAATAGAGACCCAGTACTTC. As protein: CASSVIETQYF.